This TCR beta chain was found in a study of Graves' ophthalmopathy and Graves' hyperthyroidism. The diagnostic workup employed clinical symptoms, serum thyroxine, TRAb, thyroid ultrasound and orbital computed tomography. This clonotype was recorded many times. The authors amplified TCR beta CDR3 regions from RNA transcripts. RT-PCR with HTBI primers came first, then second-round multiplex PCR. TCRdb reanalysed the multiplex PCR reads using MiXCR and keeps one entry per CDR3 protein. The sample has 300,000 to 400,000 distinct CDR3 sequences; about a sixth are singletons. The sample consisted of peripheral blood. The sequence was obtained from an adult woman with stable Graves' hyperthyroidism.

The CDR3 nucleotides are TGCAGTGCTAGGGTCCCCCTCGGCGGCAGTTCCTACGAGCAGTACTTC. Residues: CSARVPLGGSSYEQYF. J is TRBJ2-7 and V is TRBV20-1; D remains unclear. The CDR3 has 16 residues. Germline values: CDR1 DFQATT, CDR2 SNEGSKA (reference sequence). V was cut by 3 bases and J by 1 base, with 19 bases left in between.